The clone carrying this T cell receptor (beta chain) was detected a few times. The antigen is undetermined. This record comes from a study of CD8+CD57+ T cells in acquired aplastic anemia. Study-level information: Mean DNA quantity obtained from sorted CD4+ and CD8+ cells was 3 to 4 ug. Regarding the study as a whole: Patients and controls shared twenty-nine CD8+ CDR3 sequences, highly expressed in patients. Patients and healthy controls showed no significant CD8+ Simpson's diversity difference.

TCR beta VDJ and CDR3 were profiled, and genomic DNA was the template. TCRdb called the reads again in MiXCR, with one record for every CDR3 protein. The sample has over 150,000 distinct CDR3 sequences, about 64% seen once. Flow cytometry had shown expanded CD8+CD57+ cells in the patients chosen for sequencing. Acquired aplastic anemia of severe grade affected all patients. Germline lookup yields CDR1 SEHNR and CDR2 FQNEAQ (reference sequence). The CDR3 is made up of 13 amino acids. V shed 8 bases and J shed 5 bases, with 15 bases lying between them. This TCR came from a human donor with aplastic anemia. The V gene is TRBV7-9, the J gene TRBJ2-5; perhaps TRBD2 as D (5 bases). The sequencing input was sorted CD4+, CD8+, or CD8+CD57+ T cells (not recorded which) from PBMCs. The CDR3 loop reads CASLKPGKETQYF. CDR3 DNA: TGTGCCAGCCTTAAACCGGGAAAGGAGACCCAGTACTTC.